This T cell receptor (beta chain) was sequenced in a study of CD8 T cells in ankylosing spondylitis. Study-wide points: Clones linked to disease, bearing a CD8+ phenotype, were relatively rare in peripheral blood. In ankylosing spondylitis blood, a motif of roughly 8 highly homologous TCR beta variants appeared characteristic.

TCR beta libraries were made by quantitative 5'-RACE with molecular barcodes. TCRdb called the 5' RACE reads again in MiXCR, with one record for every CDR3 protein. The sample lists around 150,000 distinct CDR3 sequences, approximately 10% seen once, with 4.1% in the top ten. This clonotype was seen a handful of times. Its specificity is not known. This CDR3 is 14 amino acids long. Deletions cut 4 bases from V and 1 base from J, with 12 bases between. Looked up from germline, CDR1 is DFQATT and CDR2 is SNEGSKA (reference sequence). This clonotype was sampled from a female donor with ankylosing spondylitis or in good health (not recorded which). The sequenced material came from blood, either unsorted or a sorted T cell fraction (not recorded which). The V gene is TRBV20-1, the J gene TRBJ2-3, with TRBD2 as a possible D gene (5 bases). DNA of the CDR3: TGCAGTGCTAAAAGCCCCGGGGGCACAGATACGCAGTATTTT. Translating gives CSAKSPGGTDTQYF.